A selection of T cell receptor beta chains follows, all from one sample in a study of cytomegalovirus exposure and HLA in healthy donors. Here immunoSEQ multiplex PCR was the method, and the copy in TCRdb shows in-frame clones only, minus some. The data contain about 150,000 clones, 70% to 85% of them singletons. Source material: PBMCs. The source of these receptors is a male donor in good health and CMV-seronegative. Both conserved end residues are part of each CDR3. Fields, in order: CDR3 DNA, CDR3 protein, D gene, J gene, V gene, clone size. The D gene is left open where the match is weak. Rows give clone size only sometimes, using once, few, many, or a class for an expanded clone.

CDR3 DNA: TGTGCCAGCAGATCCGGACAGCGAGACTATGGCTACACCTTC; CDR3 protein: CASRSGQRDYGYTF; D gene: -; J gene: TRBJ1-2; V gene: TRBV6-5; clone size: -
CDR3 DNA: TGCGCCAGCAGCCAAGACAACTTCGGGACAGGGTCGTCCAATGAGCAGTTCTTC; CDR3 protein: CASSQDNFGTGSSNEQFF; D gene: TRBD1; J gene: TRBJ2-1; V gene: TRBV4-1; clone size: -
CDR3 DNA: TGTGCCAGCAGTCCGGGACTAGCGGGAGGGTGGGATACGCAGTATTTT; CDR3 protein: CASSPGLAGGWDTQYF; D gene: TRBD2; J gene: TRBJ2-3; V gene: TRBV28; clone size: -
CDR3 DNA: TGTGCCAGCAGCGGCGGGACAGGACCCTTTGGCTACACCTTC; CDR3 protein: CASSGGTGPFGYTF; D gene: TRBD1; J gene: TRBJ1-2; V gene: TRBV5-8; clone size: -
CDR3 DNA: TGTGCCAGCAGCTTCGGGGTTAGGGAGAGCTCCTACGAGCAGTACTTC; CDR3 protein: CASSFGVRESSYEQYF; D gene: -; J gene: TRBJ2-7; V gene: TRBV5-6; clone size: once
CDR3 DNA: TGTGCTAGTGCTCTGGACAGGGCCACCTATGGCTACACCTTC; CDR3 protein: CASALDRATYGYTF; D gene: TRBD1; J gene: TRBJ1-2; V gene: TRBV12-5; clone size: -
CDR3 DNA: TGCGCCAGCAGCCAAGCGGGCGGGCGGACCGGGGAGCTGTTTTTT; CDR3 protein: CASSQAGGRTGELFF; D gene: -; J gene: TRBJ2-2; V gene: TRBV4-1; clone size: -
CDR3 DNA: TGTGCCTGGAGTGTCGCGGGGGGAGATTCACCCCTCCACTTT; CDR3 protein: CAWSVAGGDSPLHF; D gene: -; J gene: TRBJ1-6; V gene: TRBV30; clone size: -
CDR3 DNA: TGCGCCAGCAGCCAAGAGGGGGACAGGGGACGATACGAGCAGTACTTC; CDR3 protein: CASSQEGDRGRYEQYF; D gene: TRBD1; J gene: TRBJ2-7; V gene: TRBV4-1; clone size: -
CDR3 DNA: TGTGCCAGCTCACCACTCCCGGGACAGGGGCCTAGCACTGAAGCTTTCTTT; CDR3 protein: CASSPLPGQGPSTEAFF; D gene: TRBD1; J gene: TRBJ1-1; V gene: TRBV18; clone size: -
CDR3 DNA: TGTGCCAGCAGGCCCCTAGCGGGGGCCACAGATACGCAGTATTTT; CDR3 protein: CASRPLAGATDTQYF; D gene: TRBD2; J gene: TRBJ2-3; V gene: TRBV6-6; clone size: -